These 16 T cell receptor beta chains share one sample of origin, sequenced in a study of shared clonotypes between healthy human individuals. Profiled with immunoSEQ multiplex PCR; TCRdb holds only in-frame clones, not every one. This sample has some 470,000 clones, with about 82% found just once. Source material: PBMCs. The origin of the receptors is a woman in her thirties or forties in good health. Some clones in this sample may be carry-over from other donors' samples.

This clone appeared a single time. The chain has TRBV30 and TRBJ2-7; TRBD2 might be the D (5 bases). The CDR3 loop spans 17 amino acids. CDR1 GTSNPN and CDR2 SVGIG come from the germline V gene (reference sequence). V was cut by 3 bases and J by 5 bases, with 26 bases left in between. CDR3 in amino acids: CAWRAGLGRSALHEQYF. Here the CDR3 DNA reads TGTGCCTGGAGGGCGGGCCTCGGCAGGTCGGCCCTGCACGAGCAGTACTTC.

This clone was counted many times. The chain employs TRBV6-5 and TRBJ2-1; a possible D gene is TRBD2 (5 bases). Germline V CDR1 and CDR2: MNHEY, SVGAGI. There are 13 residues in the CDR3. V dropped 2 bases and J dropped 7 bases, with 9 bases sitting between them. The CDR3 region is CASSYGRGNEQFF. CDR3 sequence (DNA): TGTGCCAGCAGTTACGGCCGGGGAAATGAGCAGTTCTTC.

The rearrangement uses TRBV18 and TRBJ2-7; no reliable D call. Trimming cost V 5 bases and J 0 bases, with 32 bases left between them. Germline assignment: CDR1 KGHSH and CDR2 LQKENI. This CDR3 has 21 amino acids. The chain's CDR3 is CASSARDPLTAYAYLSYEQYF. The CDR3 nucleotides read TGTGCCAGCTCAGCTCGAGACCCCTTAACAGCGTACGCCTACCTCTCCTACGAGCAGTACTTC.

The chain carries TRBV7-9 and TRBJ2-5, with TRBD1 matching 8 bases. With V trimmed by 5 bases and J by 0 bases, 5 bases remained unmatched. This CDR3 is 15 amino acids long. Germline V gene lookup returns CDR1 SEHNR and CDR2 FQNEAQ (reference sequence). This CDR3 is CASSDRTGHQETQYF. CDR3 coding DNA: TGTGCCAGCAGCGATCGGACAGGGCACCAAGAGACCCAGTACTTC.

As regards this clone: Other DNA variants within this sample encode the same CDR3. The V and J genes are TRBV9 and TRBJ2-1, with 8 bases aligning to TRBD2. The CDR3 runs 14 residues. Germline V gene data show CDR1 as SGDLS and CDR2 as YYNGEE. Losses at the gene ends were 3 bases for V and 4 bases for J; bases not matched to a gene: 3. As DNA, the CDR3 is TGTGCCAGCAGCGCAGGGACTAGATACAATGAGCAGTTCTTC. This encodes CASSAGTRYNEQFF.

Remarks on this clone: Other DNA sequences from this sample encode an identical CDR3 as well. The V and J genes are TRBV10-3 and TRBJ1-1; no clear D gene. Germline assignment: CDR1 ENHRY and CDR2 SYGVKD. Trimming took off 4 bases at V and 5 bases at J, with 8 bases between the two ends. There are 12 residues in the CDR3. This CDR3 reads CAISGPGTEAFF. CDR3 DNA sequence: TGTGCCATCAGTGGGCCTGGGACTGAAGCTTTCTTT.

The CDR3 spells CASTDRPAYNEQFF. CDR3 sequence (DNA): TGTGCCAGTACGGACAGACCGGCCTACAATGAGCAGTTCTTC. The rearrangement uses TRBV27 and TRBJ2-1; tentative D call: TRBD1 (6 bases). The CDR3 has 14 residues. The germline V gene has CDR1 MNHEY and CDR2 SMNVEV (reference sequence). V was clipped by 9 bases and J by 2 bases, with 14 bases between them.

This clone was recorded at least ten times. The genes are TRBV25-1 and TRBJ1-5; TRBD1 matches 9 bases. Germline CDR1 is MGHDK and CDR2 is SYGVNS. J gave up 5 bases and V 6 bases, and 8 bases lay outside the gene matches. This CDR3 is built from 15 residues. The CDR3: CASSLGGQGYQPQHF. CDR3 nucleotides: TGTGCCAGCAGCCTCGGAGGACAGGGGTATCAGCCCCAGCATTTT.

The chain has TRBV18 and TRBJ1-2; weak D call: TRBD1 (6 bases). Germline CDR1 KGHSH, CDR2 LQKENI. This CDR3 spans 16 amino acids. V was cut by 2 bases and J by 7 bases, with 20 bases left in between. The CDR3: CASSPAAGAELGGYTF. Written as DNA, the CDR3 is TGTGCCAGCTCACCAGCGGCAGGGGCGGAACTTGGTGGCTACACCTTC.

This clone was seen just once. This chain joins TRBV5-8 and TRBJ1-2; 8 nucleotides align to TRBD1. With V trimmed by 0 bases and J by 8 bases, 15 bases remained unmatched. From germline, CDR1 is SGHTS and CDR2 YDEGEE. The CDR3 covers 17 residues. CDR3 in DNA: TGTGCCAGCAGCTTGGCGGGGGAGCTCCAGGGGGCGAAAGGCTACACCTTC. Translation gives CASSLAGELQGAKGYTF. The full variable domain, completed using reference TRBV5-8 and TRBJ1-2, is EAGVTQSPTHLIKTRGQQATLRCSPISGHTSVYWYQQALGLGLQFLLWYDEGEERNRGNFPPRFSGRQFPNYSSELNVNALELEDSALYLCASSLAGELQGAKGYTFGSGTRLTVV.

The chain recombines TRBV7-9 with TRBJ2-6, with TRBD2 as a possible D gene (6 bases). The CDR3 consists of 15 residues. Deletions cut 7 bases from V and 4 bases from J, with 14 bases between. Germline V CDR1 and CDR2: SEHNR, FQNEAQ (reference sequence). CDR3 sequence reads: CASTGGGAGANVLTF. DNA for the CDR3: TGTGCCAGCACCGGCGGCGGGGCCGGGGCCAACGTCCTGACTTTC.

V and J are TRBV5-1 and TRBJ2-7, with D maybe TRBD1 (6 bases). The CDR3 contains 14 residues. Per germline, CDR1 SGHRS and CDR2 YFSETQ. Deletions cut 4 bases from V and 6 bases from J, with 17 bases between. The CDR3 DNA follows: TGCGCCAGCAGCCTCGAAGGGGGAACGCTCGAGCAGTACTTC. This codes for CASSLEGGTLEQYF.

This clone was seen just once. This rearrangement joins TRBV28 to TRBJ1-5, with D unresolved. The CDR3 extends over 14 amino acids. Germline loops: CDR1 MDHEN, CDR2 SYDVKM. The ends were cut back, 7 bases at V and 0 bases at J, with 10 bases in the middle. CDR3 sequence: CASTLLNSNQPQHF. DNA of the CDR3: TGTGCCAGCACCCTCCTCAATAGCAATCAGCCCCAGCATTTT.

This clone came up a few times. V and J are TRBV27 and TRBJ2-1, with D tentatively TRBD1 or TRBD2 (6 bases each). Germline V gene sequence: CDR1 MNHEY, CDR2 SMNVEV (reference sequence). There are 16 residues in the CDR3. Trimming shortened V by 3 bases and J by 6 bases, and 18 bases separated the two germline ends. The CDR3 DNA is TGTGCCAGCAGTTTCGGGGGCATAGCCCGGGGCAATGAGCAGTTCTTC. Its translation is CASSFGGIARGNEQFF.

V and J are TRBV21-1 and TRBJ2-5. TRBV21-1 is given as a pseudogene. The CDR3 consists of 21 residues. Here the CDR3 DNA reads TGTGCCAGCAGCCACACCTCAGGTGCGTCTAAGGGATGGGAATACCAAGAGACCCAGTACTTC. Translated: CASSHTSGASKGWEYQETQYF.

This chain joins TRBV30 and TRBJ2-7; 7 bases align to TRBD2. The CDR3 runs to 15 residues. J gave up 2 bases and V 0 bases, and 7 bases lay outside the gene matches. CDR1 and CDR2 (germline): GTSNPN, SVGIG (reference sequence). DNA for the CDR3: TGTGCCTGGAGTGTAATGGCGGGAGTACCCTACGAGCAGTACTTC. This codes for CAWSVMAGVPYEQYF.